This entry features one T cell receptor (beta chain) sequence. This entry is derived from a study of blood T cell repertoires in COVID-19. Study-level information: Samples taken during acute and convalescent COVID-19 were collected in the United States, Italy and Spain. PBMCs, B-cell-depleted T cells, or T cells were the source of the cDNA or gDNA that made up the material.

The V segment lost 3 bases and the J segment 1 base; nucleotides outside the gene matches: 5. Looked up from germline, CDR1 is LGHDT and CDR2 is YNNKEL (reference sequence). The CDR3 sequence is 15 residues long. As originally analysed: For nucleated cells, counts were estimated from reference gene primer amplification. Sequenced by immunoSEQ multiplex PCR; TCRdb stores in-frame clones only, minus some. The V and J calls and clone size come from that table; D and trimming were worked out from the DNA. The sample consists of fewer than 130,000 clones, approximately 80% of them appearing once. The chain joins TRBV3-1 (or the pseudogene TRBV3-2) to TRBJ1-1, with 7 bases matching TRBD1. Sequenced: peripheral blood. The receptor was isolated from an older woman with acute or convalescent COVID-19. The CDR3 DNA sequence: TGTGCCAGCAGCCACCGACAGGGCGGGAACACTGAAGCTTTCTTT. It yields the protein CASSHRQGGNTEAFF.